This TCR beta chain was profiled in a study of beta chain features in type 1 diabetes. Every single donor gave one heparinised blood draw, and these averaged around 0.12 L. V was clipped by 1 base and J by 4 bases, with 11 bases between them. Germline CDR1 reads SGHTA; CDR2 reads FQGNSA. This CDR3 is 14 amino acids long. Reverse transcribing all isolated RNA meant expressed TCRB transcripts were sequenced. The method was immunoSEQ multiplex PCR; TCRdb's version includes in-frame clones alone and lacks a portion of them. Altogether about 280,000 clones are present, approximately 15% being singletons, with the ten largest covering 0.015% to 0.017%. A few counts support this clone. Antigen specificity is unknown. Points from the study as a whole: Shorter TCRB CDR3s, moderately but significantly so, were found in Type 1 diabetes patients in all four CD4+ subsets. Insertions at VDJ junctions were less frequent in type 1 diabetes patients. These patients also deleted more nucleotides at the same junctions. There was no resolution here of whether HLA type influences TCRB rearrangement.

The sequencing sample was made of naive CD4+ T cells from blood. The chain recombines TRBV7-2 with TRBJ2-7; D not resolved. The source of this sequence is a man aged 18 to 29 with type 1 diabetes. CDR3 DNA sequence: TGTGCCAGCAGCTTAGGCTACCCTCGATACGAGCAGTACTTC. It is translated as CASSLGYPRYEQYF.